This T cell receptor (beta chain) was identified in a study of T cell repertoires in cytomegalovirus infection. Broader study findings: HLA-C-restricted CMV-specific TCR beta clonotypes were dominant in the ex vivo response.

A note on this clonotype: No antigen is known for it.

In TCRdb, the reads were re-called with MiXCR into one record per CDR3 protein. The sample has tens of thousands of distinct CDR3 sequences, roughly 20% seen once. There are 12 residues in the CDR3. V lost 2 bases, J lost 7 bases, and 9 bases lay in between. CDR1 and CDR2 (germline): SGHTA, FQGNSA. The chain couples TRBV7-2 to TRBJ2-7; no clear D. The sequences come from CD8+ T cells from cultured PBMCs, collected from culture after CMV antigen stimulation. This clonotype was sampled from a human donor in good health (CMV status not recorded). Some clones in this sample may be carry-over from other donors' samples. The CDR3 is CASSLQGSEQYF. In nucleotides, the CDR3 is TGTGCCAGCAGCTTACAAGGGTCTGAGCAGTACTTC.